The 3 T cell receptor beta chains below come from one sample, sequenced in a study of ipilimumab plus nivolumab after autologous stem cell transplantation. Sequenced by immunoSEQ multiplex PCR; TCRdb stores in-frame clones only, minus some. The data show fewer than 15,000 clones, with around four fifths seen just once and about 15% held by the top ten. The sample consisted of PBMCs, taken in a trial of ipilimumab plus nivolumab as post-transplant consolidation. The source of these receptors is a male donor with diffuse large B-cell lymphoma.

The genes are TRBV6-6 and TRBJ2-3; no reliable D call. Trimming removed 0 bases from V and 3 bases from J, with 13 bases in between. The germline V gene encodes CDR1 MNHNY and CDR2 SVGAGI (reference sequence). The CDR3 has 16 residues. In DNA form, the CDR3 reads TGTGCCAGCAGTTACTCGACCGGACGAATAACAGATACGCAGTATTTT. Residues: CASSYSTGRITDTQYF.

V is TRBV23-1 and J is TRBJ1-2, with D tentatively TRBD1 (5 bases). TRBV23-1 carries the ORF label, with uncertain function. There are 12 residues in the CDR3. V was pared by 7 bases and J by 4 bases, with 10 bases between. The CDR3 DNA sequence: TGCGCCAGCACGCAGGGTATCTATGGCTACACCTTC. Protein sequence: CASTQGIYGYTF.

This chain uses TRBV16 with TRBJ1-1; D unresolved. The CDR3 spans 14 residues. V shed 0 bases and J shed 1 base, with 6 bases lying between them. From germline, CDR1 is KGHSY and CDR2 FQNENV. In DNA, the CDR3 is TGTGCCAGCAGCCAATCTTCAGGGAACACTGAAGCTTTCTTT. It yields the protein CASSQSSGNTEAFF.